Listed here is a single TCR beta chain. The data were produced by immunoSEQ multiplex PCR, yet TCRdb's version contains in-frame clones alone and is incomplete. The table shows 640,000 or so clones, with about 89% occurring only once. This sample was taken from a study of shared T cell receptors in the human thymus. This CDR3 has 18 residues. Trimming removed 5 bases from V and 1 base from J; junction bases left unmatched: 16. CDR1 and CDR2 (germline): MDHEN, SYDVKM. These data also formed part of another study, on human thymus T cells. That investigation notes: Congenital heart defects were the reason for the corrective surgery that the donors, healthy Finnish infants, were having. Unrelated individuals reportedly shared highly overlapping thymic TCR repertoires.

This chain connects TRBV28 to TRBJ2-7; 8 bases are a match to TRBD2. The sample comprised thymocytes. This sequence originates from a boy under two years old with a congenital heart defect. CDR3 amino acids: CASSPYMGSGRLSYEQYF. As DNA, the CDR3 is TGTGCCAGCAGTCCTTATATGGGAAGCGGGAGATTGTCCTACGAGCAGTACTTC.